This note documents a single T cell receptor beta chain sequence. This entry is derived from a study of technical replicates of blood from a few donors. Losses at the gene ends were 7 bases for V and 5 bases for J; bases not matched to a gene: 10. The CDR3 runs to 15 residues. Germline V lookup: CDR1 LNHDA, CDR2 SQIVND (reference sequence). TCRdb's table, derived via immunoSEQ multiplex PCR, lists solely in-frame clones and lacks some. The sample carries roughly 62,000 clones, around 96% recorded once. The sample was PBMCs. The chain combines TRBV19 with TRBJ1-2, with TRBD1 matching over 10 bases. The TCR originated in a human donor in good health. Some clones in this sample may be carry-over from other donors' samples. CDR3 protein: CASKLGTGVGYGYTF. The CDR3 DNA follows: TGTGCCAGTAAATTGGGGACAGGGGTCGGTTATGGCTACACCTTC.